This T cell receptor (beta chain) was captured in a study of T cell responses to AZD1222 COVID-19 vaccine. Points on this clone: Its antigen is not known.

Study-level findings and limits: Spike-specific TCR repertoires showed rising breadth and depth after two AZD1222 doses. The study sampled repertoires only after the peak T cell response.

The germline gives CDR1 MDHEN, CDR2 SYDVKM. The CDR3 is made up of 12 amino acids. V was pared by 5 bases and J by 6 bases, with 10 bases between. Only in-frame clones appear in the TCRdb table, and some are missing; sequencing was by immunoSEQ multiplex PCR. Found here are around 150,000 clones, almost 90% of them singletons; the top ten hold roughly 5%. The material sequenced was peripheral blood, taken on day 0 of AZD1222 vaccination. The chain has TRBV28 and TRBJ1-2; possible D gene TRBD1, 6 bases. The source is an adult in good health. In DNA form, the CDR3 reads TGTGCCAGCAGTGGGGCAGGGGATGGCTACACCTTC. Its protein product is CASSGAGDGYTF.